Each of the 27 T cell receptor beta chains below was sequenced from the same sample in a study of Ad26.COV2.S vaccination and SARS-CoV-2 variants. Repertoires were generated with immunoSEQ multiplex PCR, while TCRdb's copy carries only in-frame clones and drops some. The sample includes approximately 420,000 clones, approximately 90% of them seen just once. Treatment described: some 20 received Ad26.COV2.S at low or high dose, single or two shots; about five received placebo; per-sample allocation not given. Sampling took place 63 days after the first vaccine or placebo injection. The material sequenced was peripheral blood, taken in a trial of Ad26.COV2.S vaccine versus placebo. These receptors all stem from a person aged 18-65 years who received the Ad26.COV2.S COVID-19 vaccine or a placebo.

This chain uses TRBV19 with TRBJ1-5; D is perhaps TRBD1 (5 bases). V was cut by 0 bases and J by 3 bases, with 12 bases left in between. From germline, CDR1 is LNHDA and CDR2 SQIVND (reference sequence). The CDR3 has 16 residues. CDR3 coding DNA: TGTGCCAGTAGTATAGATGCAGGGTCCTACAATCAGCCCCAGCATTTT. The encoded protein is CASSIDAGSYNQPQHF.

The chain links TRBV20-1 to TRBJ1-1; 7 nucleotides agree with TRBD1. Unmatched junction bases numbered 7, after V lost 3 bases and J lost 3 bases. CDR1 DFQATT and CDR2 SNEGSKA come from the germline V gene (reference sequence). The CDR3 covers 14 residues. The chain's CDR3 is CSASDRQGDTEAFF. DNA for the CDR3: TGCAGTGCTAGTGATCGACAGGGAGACACTGAAGCTTTCTTT.

A few counts support this clone. The chain employs TRBV29-1 and TRBJ1-5; D not certain. The V gene's germline CDR1 is SQVTM and CDR2 ANQGSEA. Trimming removed 0 bases from V and 7 bases from J, with 16 bases in between. The CDR3 has 15 residues. The CDR3 DNA is TGCAGCGTTGAAGATGGAAGGTGGGTTGAACAGCCCCAGCATTTT. Its translation is CSVEDGRWVEQPQHF.

V and J are TRBV9 and TRBJ2-5; D unresolved. Between the trimmed V and J ends, which lost 4 bases and 5 bases, there was a span of 12 bases. Germline CDR1 SGDLS, CDR2 YYNGEE. The CDR3 has 13 amino acids. The CDR3 DNA reads TGTGCCAGCAGCAAGGGTCTGTTGGAGACCCAGTACTTC. It encodes CASSKGLLETQYF.

This clone was seen once. This chain links TRBV5-1 with TRBJ2-1; 7 bases agree with TRBD1. Germline CDR1 SGHRS, CDR2 YFSETQ. Unmatched junction bases numbered 16, after V lost 0 bases and J lost 13 bases. The CDR3 has 16 residues. The CDR3 nucleotides read TGCGCCAGCAGCTTGGACTCGGGACAGCCCCTATTGAACCAGTTCTTC. This encodes CASSLDSGQPLLNQFF.

The rearrangement links TRBV7-2 to TRBJ1-1; D may be TRBD1 (5 bases). The CDR3 is 15 amino acids. Trimming took off 2 bases at V and 7 bases at J, with 17 bases between the two ends. Germline V lookup: CDR1 SGHTA, CDR2 FQGNSA. The CDR3 sequence: CASSLNGQGLNEAFF. The CDR3 region has the DNA TGTGCCAGCAGCTTAAACGGGCAGGGACTCAATGAAGCTTTCTTT. The whole variable domain, remainder taken from reference TRBV7-2 and TRBJ1-1, is GAGVSQSPSNKVTEKGKDVELRCDPISGHTALYWYRQSLGQGLEFLIYFQGNSAPDKSGLPSDRFSAERTGGSVSTLTIQRTQQEDSAVYLCASSLNGQGLNEAFFGQGTRLTVV.

This chain uses TRBV19 with TRBJ2-1; 7 nucleotides match TRBD1. Losses at the gene ends were 3 bases for V and 6 bases for J; bases not matched to a gene: 5. The CDR3 length is 14 residues. Germline CDR1 and CDR2: LNHDA and SQIVND (reference sequence). In DNA form, the CDR3 reads TGTGCCAGTAGTATGGGTCAGGGGGTCAATGAGCAGTTCTTC. It translates to CASSMGQGVNEQFF.

Worth noting for this clone: Its ends do not fully match the called genes, so a read error is possible. The chain carries TRBV29-1 and TRBJ1-3; D possibly corresponds to TRBD1 (5 bases). Germline V gene sequence: CDR1 SQVTM, CDR2 ANQGSEA. CDR3 length: 13 residues. The CDR3 loop reads CSVEVVPGDRKDF. CDR3 in DNA: TGCAGCGTTGAAGTAGTTCCGGGGGACCGGAAAGATTTT.

This rearrangement joins TRBV14 to TRBJ2-5, with D maybe TRBD2 (5 bases). V was clipped by 3 bases and J by 1 base, with 12 bases between them. The CDR3 loop spans 15 amino acids. CDR1 SGHDN and CDR2 FVKESK come from the germline V gene. The CDR3 region has the DNA TGTGCCAGCAGCCAGGGAGCGATCCCCCAAGAGACCCAGTACTTC. Translating gives CASSQGAIPQETQYF.

This clone was found once. J is TRBJ1-2 and V is TRBV5-5; TRBD1 might be the D (6 bases). Germline V gene lookup returns CDR1 SGHKS and CDR2 YYEKEE (reference sequence). Trimming pared 4 bases from V and 7 bases from J, leaving 17 bases between. The CDR3 totals 14 residues. The CDR3 sequence is CASSTPLQGLGYTF. DNA for the CDR3: TGTGCCAGCAGCACGCCGCTACAGGGTCTTGGCTACACCTTC.

This rearrangement joins TRBV9 to TRBJ2-3; 10 bases fit TRBD2. J gave up 2 bases and V 3 bases, and 15 bases lay outside the gene matches. The CDR3 has 19 residues. CDR1 is SGDLS, CDR2 YYNGEE, per germline. CDR3 loop: CASSAPGGASGGPTDTQYF. The CDR3 nucleotides read TGTGCCAGCAGCGCACCAGGGGGGGCTAGCGGGGGACCCACAGATACGCAGTATTTT.

The chain links TRBV7-2 to TRBJ1-1; weak D call: TRBD1 (5 bases). The CDR3 covers 14 residues. The V end was cut by 2 bases, the J end by 5 bases, with 12 bases between. Germline CDR1 is SGHTA and CDR2 is FQGNSA. The CDR3 nucleotides are TGTGCCAGCAGCTTACAGGGATCGGGTACTGAAGCTTTCTTT. Translated: CASSLQGSGTEAFF.

J is TRBJ2-3 and V is TRBV19; 10 nucleotides align to TRBD1. The CDR3 length is 15 residues. V trimming: 4 bases; J trimming: 4 bases; junction bases outside the gene matches: 5. Germline V gene lookup returns CDR1 LNHDA and CDR2 SQIVND (reference sequence). The CDR3 region is CASSRGTGVADTQYF. CDR3 sequence (DNA): TGTGCCAGTAGTAGGGGGACAGGGGTGGCAGATACGCAGTATTTT.

The chain has TRBV24-1 and TRBJ2-2; D possibly corresponds to TRBD2 (6 bases). The CDR3 sequence is 15 residues long. V was shortened by 5 bases and J by 8 bases, with 17 bases between the two germline ends. Germline CDR1 reads KGHDR; CDR2 reads SFDVKD. As DNA, the CDR3 is TGTGCCACCAGTGGGAAACTAGCTGGGTCGGGGGAGCTGTTTTTT. Translation gives CATSGKLAGSGELFF.

The V and J genes are TRBV5-1 and TRBJ2-7; D call uncertain. V dropped 0 bases and J dropped 6 bases, with 13 bases sitting between them. The CDR3 runs 14 residues. Per germline, CDR1 SGHRS and CDR2 YFSETQ. CDR3 nucleotide sequence: TGCGCCAGCAGCTTGGGACAAATAATGGGCGAGCAGTACTTC. Its protein is CASSLGQIMGEQYF. Looking up the rest from reference TRBV5-1 and TRBJ2-7 gives the full variable domain: KAGVTQTPRYLIKTRGQQVTLSCSPISGHRSVSWYQQTPGQGLQFLFEYFSETQRNKGNFPGRFSGRQFSNSRSEMNVSTLELGDSALYLCASSLGQIMGEQYFGPGTRLTVT.

The V and J genes are TRBV11-2 and TRBJ2-5; D ambiguous. Trimming removed 5 bases at V and 5 bases at J, with 9 bases between. The CDR3 sequence is 12 residues long. CDR1 is SGHAT and CDR2 is FQNNGV in the germline V gene. The CDR3 DNA sequence: TGTGCCAGCAGCAACCCTAGGGAGACCCAGTACTTC. Its translation: CASSNPRETQYF.

The rearrangement links TRBV11-2 to TRBJ1-2; TRBD1 agrees at 8 bases. The CDR3 totals 14 residues. Trimming took 4 bases from V and 4 from J; bases not matched to a gene: 5. Germline CDR1 reads SGHAT; CDR2 reads FQNNGV. Here the CDR3 reads CASSYRDRRYGYTF. In DNA, the CDR3 is TGTGCCAGCAGCTACCGGGACAGGCGCTATGGCTACACCTTC.

This sequence joins TRBV10-1 and TRBJ1-5; 8 bases map to TRBD1. CDR1 WNHNN and CDR2 SYGVQD come from the germline V gene (reference sequence). The CDR3 extends over 15 amino acids. J lost 3 bases, V lost 7 bases, and 8 bases had no gene match. The CDR3 reads CASTSDRAHNQPQHF. The DNA of the CDR3 is TGCGCCAGCACCTCGGACAGGGCGCACAATCAGCCCCAGCATTTT.

This chain connects TRBV11-2 to TRBJ2-5; 10 nucleotides agree with TRBD2. The length of the CDR3 is 15 residues. J was trimmed by 5 bases and V by 1 base; bases with no gene match: 4. Germline V CDR1 and CDR2: SGHAT, FQNNGV. The CDR3 protein is CASSLGLAGGETQYF. For the CDR3, the DNA is TGTGCCAGCAGCTTAGGACTAGCGGGCGGGGAGACCCAGTACTTC.

Details on this clone: The identical CDR3 is also encoded by other nucleotide sequences in the sample. The rearrangement links TRBV6-5 to TRBJ2-7; D is unclear. The germline CDR1 and CDR2 sequences are MNHEY and SVGAGI. Trimming removed 1 base at V and 5 bases at J, with 3 bases between. The CDR3 has 11 residues. CDR3 bases: TGTGCCAGCAGTTACTTGGACGAGCAGTACTTC. This gives the protein CASSYLDEQYF.

The chain carries TRBV20-1 and TRBJ1-2; 9 bases agree with TRBD1. The trim removed 7 bases at V and 8 bases at J, leaving 5 bases unmatched. From germline, CDR1 is DFQATT and CDR2 SNEGSKA (reference sequence). The CDR3 sequence is 11 residues long. The CDR3 reads CSVWTGEGYTF. The CDR3 DNA is TGCAGTGTTTGGACAGGGGAAGGCTACACCTTC.

This rearrangement joins TRBV13 to TRBJ1-2; no clear D. V was pared by 5 bases and J by 6 bases, with 16 bases between. The CDR3 is 14 residues long. CDR1 is PRHDT and CDR2 is FYEKMQ in the germline V gene (reference sequence). CDR3 amino acids: CASSRRRESDGYTF. The CDR3 DNA reads as TGTGCCAGCAGCCGACGGAGGGAGAGCGATGGCTACACCTTC.

The CDR3: CASNGRDSTNEKLFF. The CDR3 region has the DNA TGTGCCAGCAACGGCAGGGACTCGACTAATGAAAAACTGTTTTTT. The chain carries TRBV6-5 and TRBJ1-4; TRBD1 might be the D (5 bases). This CDR3 comprises 15 residues. CDR1 MNHEY and CDR2 SVGAGI come from the germline V gene. Trimming left V 7 bases short and J 2 bases short, with 14 bases between.

The chain employs TRBV27 and TRBJ1-1; 9 bases line up with TRBD1. This CDR3 contains 14 residues. With V trimmed by 2 bases and J by 10 bases, 8 bases remained unmatched. Germline V gene data show CDR1 as MNHEY and CDR2 as SMNVEV (reference sequence). The CDR3 is CASSLGGQGRRAFF. CDR3 DNA sequence: TGTGCCAGCAGTTTAGGGGGACAGGGTCGTCGAGCTTTCTTT.

This clone appeared a few times. This may come from a read error, since a much larger clone is one base off. V and J are TRBV7-2 and TRBJ1-5; D gene uncertain. Looked up from germline, CDR1 is SGHTA and CDR2 is FQGNSA. This CDR3 spans 13 amino acids. Trimming took 1 base from V and 2 from J, leaving 3 bases between them. CDR3 region: CASSLDRNQPQHF. CDR3 in DNA: TGTGCCAGCAGCTTAGACCGCAATCAGCCCCAGCATTTT. Combining the CDR3 with reference TRBV7-2 and TRBJ1-5 gives the whole variable domain GAGVSQSPSNKVTEKGKDVELRCDPISGHTALYWYRQSLGQGLEFLIYFQGNSAPDKSGLPSDRFSAERTGGSVSTLTIQRTQQEDSAVYLCASSLDRNQPQHFGDGTRLSIL.

The gene calls are TRBV4-1 and TRBJ1-4, with D unresolved. The CDR3 sequence is 15 residues long. Trimming took off 1 base at V and 3 bases at J, with 9 bases between the two ends. Germline CDR1 and CDR2: MGHRA and YSYEKL. The DNA of the CDR3 is TGCGCCAGCAGCCAAGTTTGGACCGCTAATGAAAAACTGTTTTTT. It encodes CASSQVWTANEKLFF.

As DNA, the CDR3 is TGTGCCAGCAGTTTAGACAGGTCTATAAGGAACACTGAAGCTTTCTTT. Translating it yields CASSLDRSIRNTEAFF. The gene calls are TRBV27 and TRBJ1-1, with D possibly matching TRBD1 (6 bases). Germline loops: CDR1 MNHEY, CDR2 SMNVEV (reference sequence). V dropped 2 bases and J dropped 1 base, with 14 bases sitting between them. The CDR3 consists of 16 residues.